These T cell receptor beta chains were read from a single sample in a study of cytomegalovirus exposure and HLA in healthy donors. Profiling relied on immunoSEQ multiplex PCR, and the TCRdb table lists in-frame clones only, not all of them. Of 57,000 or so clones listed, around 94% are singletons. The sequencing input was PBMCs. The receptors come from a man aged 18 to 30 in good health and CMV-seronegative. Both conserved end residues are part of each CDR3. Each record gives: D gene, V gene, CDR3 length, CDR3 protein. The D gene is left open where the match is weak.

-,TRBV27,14,CASSLSPGSYEQYF
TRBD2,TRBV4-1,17,CASSRLGLAGTEETQYF
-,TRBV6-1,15,CASSGDIWKAQPQHF
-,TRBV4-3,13,CASSQDRGNEQYF
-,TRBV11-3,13,CASSLNSQETQYF
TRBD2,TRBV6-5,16,CASSYSGLAEHYEQYF
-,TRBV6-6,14,CASSNRDMGTEAFF
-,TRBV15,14,CATRLAGPYNEQFF
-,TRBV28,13,CASRSEPYNEQFF
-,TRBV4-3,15,CASSQDSSFADTQYF
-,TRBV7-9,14,CASGRADSNEKLFF
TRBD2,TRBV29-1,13,CSVGGLVTDTQYF
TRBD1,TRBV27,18,CASSFRGTAYSGANVLTF
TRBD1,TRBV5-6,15,CASSLPGQGLNEQFF
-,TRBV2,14,CASSDPRQVIAAFF
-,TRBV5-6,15,CASSPGPFSGNTIYF
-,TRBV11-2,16,CASSLDIGVNTGELFF
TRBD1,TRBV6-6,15,CASSSGGSSYNEQFF
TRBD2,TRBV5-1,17,CASSFSLLAGRNNEQFF
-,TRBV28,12,CASSLQGYEQYF
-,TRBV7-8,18,CASSLAKIFREWDTEAFF
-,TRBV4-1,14,CASSQEGSGFEQYF
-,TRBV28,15,CASTAVEGSTDTQYF
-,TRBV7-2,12,CASSLRQETQYF
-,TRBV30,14,CAWSKLSTYNEQFF
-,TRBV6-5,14,CASSSPHPGDGYTF
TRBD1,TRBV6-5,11,CASSRTGEAFF
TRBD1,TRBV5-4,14,CASSYRDRAYEQYF
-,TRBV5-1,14,CASSSQGFATEAFF
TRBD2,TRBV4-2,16,CASSQQLASVYNEQFF
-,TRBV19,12,CASSQNTYEQYF
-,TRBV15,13,CATSKDIKYEQYF
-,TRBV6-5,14,CASSYSSSTDTQYF
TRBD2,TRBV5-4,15,CASEAGGPPSGELFF